A single sample is the source of the 26 T cell receptor beta chains below, sequenced in a study of vaccination effects on CD4 cells after COVID-19. Sequencing used immunoSEQ multiplex PCR; TCRdb keeps in-frame clones, though not all of them. This table holds tens of thousands of clones, around 79% found once. Following a roughly eleven-day culture, CD4+ T cells were purified. Two-dose vaccination with either BNT162b2 or mRNA-1273 was given to the participants. These receptors' targets are unknown. Sample: CD4+ T cells from PBMCs cultured without peptide, taken after COVID-19 vaccination. These receptors all come from a human donor who received a COVID-19 vaccine.

The chain is built from TRBV24-1 and TRBJ2-3; no reliable D call. The CDR3 runs 14 residues. CDR1 and CDR2 (germline): KGHDR, SFDVKD. Deletions cut 3 bases from V and 0 bases from J, with 6 bases between. For the CDR3, the DNA is TGTGCCACCAGTGATCACAGAAGCACAGATACGCAGTATTTT. Translation: CATSDHRSTDTQYF.

This chain joins TRBV28 and TRBJ2-7; D gene ambiguous. Germline V CDR1 and CDR2: MDHEN, SYDVKM. Trimming cost V 1 base and J 5 bases, with 12 bases left between them. This CDR3 contains 14 residues. The CDR3 nucleotides are TGTGCCAGCAGTTTATCTCCCCAAGGGCACGAGCAGTACGTC. Amino acids: CASSLSPQGHEQYV.

V gene TRBV28 combines with J gene TRBJ2-7; no definite D call. V dropped 5 bases and J dropped 4 bases, with 15 bases sitting between them. CDR1 and CDR2 from the germline V gene are MDHEN and SYDVKM. There are 14 residues in the CDR3. The CDR3 loop reads CASSPPGARYEQYV. CDR3 DNA sequence: TGTGCCAGCAGTCCCCCTGGTGCACGATACGAGCAGTACGTC.

The chain is built from TRBV6-5 and TRBJ1-6, with D possibly matching TRBD1 (5 bases). Trimming cost V 0 bases and J 2 bases, with 8 bases left between them. The CDR3 extends over 16 amino acids. CDR1 is MNHEY and CDR2 is SVGAGI in the germline V gene. The CDR3 DNA reads TGTGCCAGCAGTTACTCAGACAGAACCTATAATTCACCCCTCCACTTT. As protein: CASSYSDRTYNSPLHF.

In its sample, this clone was seen a few times. The V gene is TRBV2, the J gene TRBJ2-7; D ambiguous. Germline V gene data show CDR1 as SNHLY and CDR2 as FYNNEI. Trimming shortened V by 11 bases and J by 6 bases, and 17 bases separated the two germline ends. This CDR3 is built from 12 residues. The DNA of the CDR3 is TGTGCCGGGTCAAAGGAAACGGGCGAGCAGTACGTC. Protein product: CAGSKETGEQYV.

The chain links TRBV6-5 to TRBJ1-1; the D is unclear. The V gene's germline CDR1 is MNHEY and CDR2 SVGAGI. This CDR3 has 16 residues. Between the trimmed V and J ends, which lost 2 bases and 3 bases, there was a span of 16 bases. CDR3 sequence (DNA): TGTGCCAGCAGTTACGGGCTCCCCTCGAGGTACACTGAAGCTTTCTTT. This gives the protein CASSYGLPSRYTEAFF.

A remark on this clone: Other nucleotide sequences from this sample produce the same CDR3. The chain carries TRBV5-1 and TRBJ2-5; D may be TRBD2 (6 bases). CDR1 is SGHRS, CDR2 YFSETQ, per germline. V was pared by 0 bases and J by 5 bases, with 8 bases between. The CDR3 runs to 13 residues. CDR3 loop: CASSLGGGETQYF. CDR3 DNA: TGCGCCAGCAGCTTGGGTGGAGGGGAGACCCAGTACTTC.

This clone was observed a handful of times. The rearrangement links TRBV3-1 (or the pseudogene TRBV3-2) to TRBJ1-5, with D possibly TRBD1 on 5 matching bases. Trimming shortened V by 4 bases and J by 3 bases, and 7 bases separated the two germline ends. This CDR3 is 13 amino acids long. Germline V CDR1 and CDR2: LGHDT, YNNKEL (reference sequence). CDR3 DNA sequence: TGTGCCAGCAGCCCGGGACTCAATCAGCCCCAGCATTTT. It is translated as CASSPGLNQPQHF.

This sequence joins TRBV3-1 (or the pseudogene TRBV3-2) and TRBJ1-4; 9 bases align to TRBD1. Germline V gives CDR1 LGHDT, CDR2 YNNKEL (reference sequence). The CDR3 length is 13 residues. With V trimmed by 11 bases and J by 5 bases, 6 bases remained unmatched. CDR3 sequence reads: CAQQDRGNEKLFF. In DNA, the CDR3 is TGTGCCCAACAAGACAGGGGGAATGAAAAACTGTTTTTT.

The rearrangement uses TRBV5-6 and TRBJ1-6; D might be TRBD1 (5 bases). There are 16 residues in the CDR3. The V gene's germline CDR1 is SGHDT and CDR2 YYEEEE. Deletions cut 0 bases from V and 5 bases from J, with 12 bases between. The CDR3 DNA is TGTGCCAGCAGCTTGGGTCCTCAGGGAAATAATTCACCCCTCCACTTT. As protein: CASSLGPQGNNSPLHF.

The chain combines TRBV5-6 with TRBJ2-1, with a weak D call TRBD1 (5 bases). Germline V gives CDR1 SGHDT, CDR2 YYEEEE. The CDR3 has 15 residues. V was cut by 2 bases and J by 0 bases, with 9 bases left in between. CDR3 sequence: CASSFGQSSYNEQFF. Written as DNA, the CDR3 is TGTGCCAGCAGCTTCGGACAAAGCTCCTACAATGAGCAGTTCTTC.

The chain links TRBV4-3 to TRBJ1-1; TRBD1 might be the D (5 bases). Germline V gene sequence: CDR1 LGHNA, CDR2 YSLEER. The CDR3 sequence is 13 residues long. V shed 4 bases and J shed 2 bases, with 8 bases lying between them. Here the CDR3 DNA reads TGCGCCAGCAGCCTGGGGCTCAACACTGAAGCTTTCTTT. It specifies CASSLGLNTEAFF.

The V call is TRBV3-1 (or the pseudogene TRBV3-2), the J call TRBJ1-4; 10 bases line up with TRBD1. In germline, CDR1 is LGHDT, CDR2 YNNKEL (reference sequence). There are 13 residues in the CDR3. V lost 10 bases, J lost 8 bases, and 7 bases stayed unmatched. The CDR3 is CAIGDRGVEKLFF. The CDR3 DNA sequence: TGTGCCATTGGGGACAGGGGTGTCGAAAAACTGTTTTTT.

This clone appeared a few times. J is TRBJ1-1 and V is TRBV28; no clear D. This CDR3 comprises 13 residues. V was clipped by 6 bases and J by 1 base, with 9 bases between them. Germline V gene data show CDR1 as MDHEN and CDR2 as SYDVKM. The CDR3 region has the DNA TGTGCCAGCAGAGTCGCCGGGAACACTGAAGCTTTCTTT. Its protein is CASRVAGNTEAFF.

The chain joins TRBV28 to TRBJ2-1, with 8 bases matching TRBD1. V lost 0 bases, J lost 6 bases, and 4 bases stayed unmatched. Per the germline V gene, CDR1 is MDHEN and CDR2 is SYDVKM. The CDR3 sequence is 15 residues long. DNA for the CDR3: TGTGCCAGCAGTTTATGGGGGACAGGATCCAATGAGCAGTTCTTC. It encodes CASSLWGTGSNEQFF. Drawing the rest from reference TRBV28 and TRBJ2-1, the complete variable domain is DVKVTQSSRYLVKRTGEKVFLECVQDMDHENMFWYRQDPGLGLRLIYFSYDVKMKEKGDIPEGYSVSREKKERFSLILESASTNQTSMYLCASSLWGTGSNEQFFGPGTRLTVL.

The rearrangement uses TRBV5-1 and TRBJ1-4, with D possibly TRBD1 on 5 matching bases. CDR3 size: 13 residues. Trimming left V 5 bases short and J 3 bases short, with 8 bases between. Germline CDR1 SGHRS, CDR2 YFSETQ. The CDR3 loop reads CASRTDSNEKLFF. CDR3 coding DNA: TGCGCCAGCAGGACAGATTCTAATGAAAAACTGTTTTTT.

The V and J genes are TRBV6-6 and TRBJ2-5; a possible D gene is TRBD1 (5 bases). Trimming took 5 bases from V and 1 from J, leaving 11 bases between them. In germline, CDR1 is MNHNY, CDR2 SVGAGI (reference sequence). The CDR3 sequence is 14 residues long. CDR3 protein: CASSRQKFQETQYF. DNA of the CDR3: TGTGCCAGCAGTAGACAGAAATTCCAAGAGACCCAGTACTTC.

The chain combines TRBV18 with TRBJ1-3; 8 nucleotides match TRBD1. Germline CDR1 reads KGHSH; CDR2 reads LQKENI. V was pared by 2 bases and J by 0 bases, with 0 bases of the junction left unmatched. The CDR3 totals 15 residues. This CDR3 is CASSPGQGSGNTIYF. As DNA, the CDR3 is TGTGCCAGCTCACCAGGACAGGGCTCTGGAAACACCATATATTTT.

This rearrangement joins TRBV28 to TRBJ1-5; the D is unclear. V lost 4 bases and J 5 bases, leaving 6 bases between the germline ends. The CDR3 has 12 residues. The germline V gene encodes CDR1 MDHEN and CDR2 SYDVKM. The CDR3 DNA reads TGTGCCAGCAGTTCCGTGTATCAGCCCCAGCATTTT. Encoded protein: CASSSVYQPQHF.

The table lists this clone with a count of one. The J gene is TRBJ2-2, the V gene TRBV19, with 9 bases that match TRBD1. The V and J ends lost 2 bases and 4 bases, in that order; junction bases with no gene match: 8. Germline V gene lookup returns CDR1 LNHDA and CDR2 SQIVND (reference sequence). This CDR3 spans 17 amino acids. The CDR3 nucleotides read TGTGCCAGTAGTATATACACAGGGGGCTTTGGCACCGGGGAGCTGTTTTTT. It encodes CASSIYTGGFGTGELFF.

This clone was recorded a few times. V gene TRBV4-2 combines with J gene TRBJ1-2, with D possibly TRBD1 on 6 matching bases. V lost 0 bases, J lost 4 bases, and 12 bases lay in between. CDR3 length equals 15 residues. The germline V gene encodes CDR1 LGHNA and CDR2 YNFKEQ. The CDR3 protein is CASSQDTQGTYGYTF. The CDR3 DNA reads as TGTGCCAGCAGCCAAGATACTCAGGGGACCTATGGCTACACCTTC.

The chain uses TRBV3-1 (or the pseudogene TRBV3-2) and TRBJ2-3; 8 nucleotides line up with TRBD2. Germline trimming cut 3 bases from V and 5 bases from J; bases unmatched to any gene: 7. The CDR3 extends over 15 amino acids. The germline gives CDR1 LGHDT, CDR2 YNNKEL (reference sequence). The CDR3 region is CASSQGLGEGDTQYF. The CDR3, as DNA: TGTGCCAGCAGCCAGGGACTAGGGGAGGGAGATACGCAGTATTTT.

In its sample, this clone was seen a few times. V gene TRBV7-7 combines with J gene TRBJ2-5; TRBD1 is a possible D gene (5 bases). CDR1 and CDR2 from the germline V gene are SSHAT and FNYEAQ (reference sequence). The V end was cut by 1 base, the J end by 5 bases, with 11 bases between. This CDR3 spans 14 amino acids. This chain's CDR3 is CASSLVGAEETQYF. Written as DNA, the CDR3 is TGTGCCAGCAGCTTAGTTGGGGCGGAGGAGACCCAGTACTTC.

V usage is TRBV2 and J usage is TRBJ2-1; a weak D match, TRBD1 (5 bases). This CDR3 is built from 15 residues. V was pared by 0 bases and J by 4 bases, with 10 bases between. Germline values: CDR1 SNHLY, CDR2 FYNNEI. CDR3 nucleotides: TGTGCCAGCAGTGAAGCGGCAGGGCTGTACAATGAGCAGTTCTTC. Translation gives CASSEAAGLYNEQFF.

DNA for the CDR3: TGTGCCAGCAGCCCGGGCTCGGAGACCCAGTACTTC. This gives the protein CASSPGSETQYF. V is TRBV6-5 and J is TRBJ2-5; no clear D gene. V lost 6 bases and J 5 bases, leaving 10 bases between the germline ends. This CDR3 has 12 residues. In germline, CDR1 is MNHEY, CDR2 SVGAGI.

The rearrangement uses TRBV3-1 (or the pseudogene TRBV3-2) and TRBJ2-7; D may be TRBD1 (5 bases). Germline V gives CDR1 LGHDT, CDR2 YNNKEL (reference sequence). V was clipped by 1 base and J by 2 bases, with 9 bases between them. The CDR3 sequence is 14 residues long. This CDR3 is CASSQGVGAYEQYV. CDR3 nucleotide sequence: TGTGCCAGCAGCCAAGGAGTAGGGGCCTACGAGCAGTACGTC.